This T cell receptor beta chain originates from a study of early stage breast cancer tumors. Study-level points and caveats: Enriched TCRB sequences shared across patients were mostly commonly generated sequences.

The CDR3 has 13 residues. Germline V gene data show CDR1 as SGHTA and CDR2 as FQGTGA. Trimming removed 5 bases from V and 10 bases from J, with 15 bases in between. Only one count was recorded for this clone. Its specificity is unknown. TCRdb keeps only in-frame clones here, not all; method: immunoSEQ multiplex PCR. The sample lists under 45,000 clones, roughly 72% occurring once. The V and J genes are TRBV7-3 and TRBJ2-1, with D perhaps being TRBD1 or TRBD2 (5 bases each). The sample consisted of blood. The origin of this receptor is a person in their sixties or seventies with breast cancer. CDR3 bases: TGTGCCAGCAGCCTAGGGACCAGATTGGAGCAGTTCTTC. It is translated as CASSLGTRLEQFF.